A selection of T cell receptor beta chains follows, all from one sample in a study of blood T cell repertoires in COVID-19. Profiling relied on immunoSEQ multiplex PCR, and the TCRdb table lists in-frame clones only, not all of them. Among 270,000 or so clones listed, approximately 86% were seen once. Material for sequencing was PBMCs or T cells enriched from blood (not recorded which). These receptor sequences come from a woman aged 18-30 years who had recovered from COVID-19. CDR3s include the opening cysteine and the closing phenylalanine or tryptophan. The D gene is left open where the match is weak. A row's size may be missing; if present it is once, few, many or a size class.

J,size,D,V,CDR3,DNA
TRBJ2-5,NA,NA,TRBV4-1,CASSQVAWRQETQYF,TGCGCCAGCAGCCAAGTGGCGTGGAGACAAGAGACCCAGTACTTC
TRBJ1-2,NA,TRBD1,TRBV27,CASRTWDRAYTF,TGTGCCAGCAGAACGTGGGACAGGGCCTACACCTTC
TRBJ1-1,few,TRBD1,TRBV28,CASSPPRGVGAEAFF,TGTGCCAGCAGTCCGCCCAGGGGGGTGGGGGCTGAAGCTTTCTTT
TRBJ1-1,NA,TRBD1,TRBV4-3,CASSQLTGFEAFF,TGCGCCAGCAGCCAGTTGACAGGGTTTGAAGCTTTCTTT
TRBJ1-5,NA,NA,TRBV7-2,CASSLGFGGRNQPQHF,TGTGCCAGCAGCTTAGGATTTGGAGGACGGAATCAGCCCCAGCATTTT
TRBJ2-7,few,TRBD1,TRBV2,CASSDGQVPYEQYF,TGTGCCAGCAGTGACGGACAGGTTCCCTACGAGCAGTACTTC
TRBJ1-3,once,NA,TRBV5-1,CASSQGLLSGNTIYF,TGCGCCAGCAGCCAGGGACTGCTCTCTGGAAACACCATATATTTT
TRBJ2-5,NA,TRBD2,TRBV19,CASSIRRTSTMYQETQYF,TGTGCCAGTAGTATTAGACGGACTAGCACCATGTACCAAGAGACCCAGTACTTC
TRBJ1-5,NA,NA,TRBV30,CAWTEAINQPQHF,TGTGCCTGGACGGAGGCAATCAATCAGCCCCAGCATTTT
TRBJ1-5,NA,NA,TRBV7-9,CASSPQTSNQPQHF,TGTGCCAGCAGCCCTCAGACAAGCAATCAGCCCCAGCATTTT
TRBJ2-7,NA,NA,TRBV5-8,CASSFPGHEYEQYF,TGTGCCAGCAGCTTCCCAGGGCACGAATACGAGCAGTACTTC
TRBJ2-3,NA,TRBD2,TRBV9,CASSVEGLAVTDTQYF,TGTGCCAGCAGCGTAGAGGGACTAGCGGTCACAGATACGCAGTATTTT
TRBJ1-4,NA,NA,TRBV7-9,CASSFTLSLEVGSGEKLFF,TGTGCCAGCAGCTTCACATTATCGTTAGAGGTCGGCTCGGGTGAAAAACTGTTTTTT
TRBJ2-3,NA,NA,TRBV5-1,CASSLLSGLKLDTQYF,TGCGCCAGCAGCTTGCTGAGCGGGCTTAAGCTGGATACGCAGTATTTT
TRBJ2-4,NA,TRBD1,TRBV3-1/TRBV3-2,CASSQRGTGGAKNIQYF,TGTGCCAGCAGCCAACGAGGGACAGGGGGGGCCAAAAACATTCAGTACTTC
TRBJ2-5,NA,NA,TRBV14,CASSARTDFQETQYF,TGTGCCAGCAGCGCACGGACAGATTTCCAAGAGACCCAGTACTTC
TRBJ2-7,NA,TRBD1,TRBV2,CASSDGDRFYEQYF,TGTGCCAGCAGTGATGGGGACAGGTTCTACGAGCAGTACTTC